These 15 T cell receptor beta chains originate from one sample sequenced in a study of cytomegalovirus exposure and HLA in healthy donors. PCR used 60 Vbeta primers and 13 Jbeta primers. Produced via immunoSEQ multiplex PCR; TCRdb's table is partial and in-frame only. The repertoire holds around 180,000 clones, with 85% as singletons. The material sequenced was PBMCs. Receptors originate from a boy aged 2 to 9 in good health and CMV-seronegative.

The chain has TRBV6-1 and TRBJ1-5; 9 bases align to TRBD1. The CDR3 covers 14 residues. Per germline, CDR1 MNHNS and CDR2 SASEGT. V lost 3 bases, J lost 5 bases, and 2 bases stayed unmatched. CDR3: CASSEGQGHQPQHF. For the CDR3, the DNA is TGTGCCAGCAGTGAGGGACAGGGCCATCAGCCCCAGCATTTT.

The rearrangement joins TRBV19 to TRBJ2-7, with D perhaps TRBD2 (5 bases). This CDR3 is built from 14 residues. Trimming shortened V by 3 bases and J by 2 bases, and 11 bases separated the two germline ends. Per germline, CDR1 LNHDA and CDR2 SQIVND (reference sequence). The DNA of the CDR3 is TGTGCCAGTAGTATCGGTACGGGGACCTACGAGCAGTACTTC. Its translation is CASSIGTGTYEQYF.

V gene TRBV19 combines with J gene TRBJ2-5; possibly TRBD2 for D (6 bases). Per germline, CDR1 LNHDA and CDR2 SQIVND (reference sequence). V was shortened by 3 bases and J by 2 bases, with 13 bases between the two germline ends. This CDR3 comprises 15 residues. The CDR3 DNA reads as TGTGCCAGTAGTATTCTCGGGGGTAGGCAAGAGACCCAGTACTTC. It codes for CASSILGGRQETQYF.

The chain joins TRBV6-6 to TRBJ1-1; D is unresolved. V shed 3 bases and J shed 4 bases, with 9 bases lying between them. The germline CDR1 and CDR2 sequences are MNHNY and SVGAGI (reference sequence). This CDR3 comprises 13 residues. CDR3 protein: CASSYEPSTEAFF. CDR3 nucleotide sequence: TGTGCCAGCAGTTATGAGCCGAGCACTGAAGCTTTCTTT.

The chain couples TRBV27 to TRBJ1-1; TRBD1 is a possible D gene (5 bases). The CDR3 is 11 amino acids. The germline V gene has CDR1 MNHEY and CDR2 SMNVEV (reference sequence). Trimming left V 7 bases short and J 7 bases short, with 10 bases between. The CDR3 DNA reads TGTGCCAGCATAAGTAGGGGTGAAGCTTTCTTT. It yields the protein CASISRGEAFF.

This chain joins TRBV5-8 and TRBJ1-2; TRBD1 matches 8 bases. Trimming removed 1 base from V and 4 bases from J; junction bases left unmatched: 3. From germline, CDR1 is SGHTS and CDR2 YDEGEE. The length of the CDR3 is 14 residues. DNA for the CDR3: TGTGCCAGCAGCTTGTTGGGACAGGTCTATGGCTACACCTTC. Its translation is CASSLLGQVYGYTF.

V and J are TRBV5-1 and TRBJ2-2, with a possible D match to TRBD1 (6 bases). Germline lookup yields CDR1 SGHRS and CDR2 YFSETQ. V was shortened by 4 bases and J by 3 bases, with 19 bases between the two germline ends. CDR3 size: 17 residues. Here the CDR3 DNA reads TGCGCCAGCAGCGGTGGGGTAACACAGGGATACACCGGGGAGCTGTTTTTT. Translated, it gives CASSGGVTQGYTGELFF.

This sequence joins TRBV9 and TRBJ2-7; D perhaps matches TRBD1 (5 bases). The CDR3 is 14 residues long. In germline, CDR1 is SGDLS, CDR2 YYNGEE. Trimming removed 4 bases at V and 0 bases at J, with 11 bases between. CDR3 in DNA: TGTGCCAGCAGCCCAATGACAGACTCCTACGAGCAGTACTTC. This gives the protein CASSPMTDSYEQYF.

The CDR3, as DNA: TGTGCCAGCAGTTACCGGGACAGGTACCAAGAGACCCAGTACTTC. Amino acids: CASSYRDRYQETQYF. J is TRBJ2-5 and V is TRBV6-5; 8 positions match TRBD1. This CDR3 is 15 amino acids long. Germline loops: CDR1 MNHEY, CDR2 SVGAGI. V lost 2 bases, J lost 0 bases, and 2 bases stayed unmatched.

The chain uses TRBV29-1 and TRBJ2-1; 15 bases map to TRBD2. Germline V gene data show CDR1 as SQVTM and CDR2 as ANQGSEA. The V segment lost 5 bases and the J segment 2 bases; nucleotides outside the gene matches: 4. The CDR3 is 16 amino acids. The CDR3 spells CSVTGTSGGTYNEQFF. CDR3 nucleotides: TGCAGCGTTACCGGGACTAGCGGGGGGACCTACAATGAGCAGTTCTTC.

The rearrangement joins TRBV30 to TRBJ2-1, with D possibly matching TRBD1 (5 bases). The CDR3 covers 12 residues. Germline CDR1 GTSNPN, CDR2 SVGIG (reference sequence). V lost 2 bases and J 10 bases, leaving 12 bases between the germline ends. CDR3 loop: CAWSKRQREQFF. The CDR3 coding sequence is TGTGCCTGGAGTAAACGACAGAGAGAGCAGTTCTTC.

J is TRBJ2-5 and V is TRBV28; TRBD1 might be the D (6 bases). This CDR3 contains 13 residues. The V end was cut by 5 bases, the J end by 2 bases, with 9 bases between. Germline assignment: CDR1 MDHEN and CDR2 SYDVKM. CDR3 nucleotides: TGTGCCAGCAGTATTAGGGGGCAAGAGACCCAGTACTTC. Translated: CASSIRGQETQYF.

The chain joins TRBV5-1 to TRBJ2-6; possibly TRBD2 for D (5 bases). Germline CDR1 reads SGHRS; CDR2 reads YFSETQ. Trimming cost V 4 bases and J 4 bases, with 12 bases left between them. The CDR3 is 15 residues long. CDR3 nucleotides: TGCGCCAGCAGCGTACGGGAAATAGGGGCCAACGTCCTGACTTTC. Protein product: CASSVREIGANVLTF. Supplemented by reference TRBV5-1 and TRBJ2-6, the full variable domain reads KAGVTQTPRYLIKTRGQQVTLSCSPISGHRSVSWYQQTPGQGLQFLFEYFSETQRNKGNFPGRFSGRQFSNSRSEMNVSTLELGDSALYLCASSVREIGANVLTFGAGSRLTVL.

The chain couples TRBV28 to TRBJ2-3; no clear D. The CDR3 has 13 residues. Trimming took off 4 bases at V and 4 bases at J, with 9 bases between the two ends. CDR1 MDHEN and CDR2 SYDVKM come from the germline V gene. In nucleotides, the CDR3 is TGTGCCAGCAGTTGGGCCAGCCCAGATACGCAGTATTTT. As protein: CASSWASPDTQYF. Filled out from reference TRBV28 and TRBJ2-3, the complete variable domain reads DVKVTQSSRYLVKRTGEKVFLECVQDMDHENMFWYRQDPGLGLRLIYFSYDVKMKEKGDIPEGYSVSREKKERFSLILESASTNQTSMYLCASSWASPDTQYFGPGTRLTVL.

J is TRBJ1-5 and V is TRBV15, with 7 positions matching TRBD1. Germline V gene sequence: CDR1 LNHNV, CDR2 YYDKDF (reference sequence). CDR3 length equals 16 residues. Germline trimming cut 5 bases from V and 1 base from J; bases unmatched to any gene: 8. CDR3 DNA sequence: TGTGCCACCAGCGGTAGACAGGGCCCAAGCAATCAGCCCCAGCATTTT. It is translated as CATSGRQGPSNQPQHF.